This T cell receptor beta chain was identified in a study of CD8 T cells in ankylosing spondylitis. General study results and limits: Before this, some motif variants had been reported in reactive arthritis synovial fluid and blood. Seemingly characteristic of ankylosing spondylitis blood was a TCR beta motif consisting of roughly 8 highly homologous variants.

Using quantitative 5'-RACE with molecular barcodes, the authors made TCR beta libraries. TCRdb fed the 5' RACE reads into MiXCR, producing one record per CDR3 protein. This table has about 340,000 distinct CDR3 sequences, roughly 8% appearing once. V trimming: 5 bases; J trimming: 4 bases; junction bases outside the gene matches: 4. This CDR3 is 15 amino acids long. From germline, CDR1 is SGHTA and CDR2 FQGNSA. On this clonotype: What it recognizes is unknown.

The TCR sequence derives from a male donor with ankylosing spondylitis. Sequencing was carried out using blood, either unsorted or a sorted T cell fraction (not recorded which). This chain uses TRBV7-2 with TRBJ2-1; the match to TRBD2 covers 11 bases. In DNA, the CDR3 is TGTGCCAGCAGCACGACTAGCGGGGAATACAATGAGCAGTTCTTC. Protein: CASSTTSGEYNEQFF. Filled out from reference TRBV7-2 and TRBJ2-1, the complete variable domain reads GAGVSQSPSNKVTEKGKDVELRCDPISGHTALYWYRQSLGQGLEFLIYFQGNSAPDKSGLPSDRFSAERTGGSVSTLTIQRTQQEDSAVYLCASSTTSGEYNEQFFGPGTRLTVL.